This T cell receptor (beta chain) was obtained from a study of blood T cell repertoires in COVID-19. Germline-derived CDR1 and CDR2 are SGHTA and FQGNSA. The CDR3 is 12 amino acids. V shed 8 bases and J 6 bases; nucleotides not matched to a gene: 6. Method: immunoSEQ multiplex PCR; TCRdb's copy keeps in-frame clones and lacks some. The sample shows 300,000 to 400,000 clones, 88% of them seen only once. The TCR comes from a woman aged 50 to 65 with active or convalescent COVID-19. V usage is TRBV7-2 and J usage is TRBJ2-7; 8 nucleotides line up with TRBD2. Sequenced material: peripheral blood. CDR3 sequence: CASGLRGGEQYF. The DNA for the CDR3 is TGTGCCAGCGGCCTTCGGGGGGGCGAGCAGTACTTC.